This TCR beta chain originates from a study of blood T cell repertoires in COVID-19. Original handling: Estimation of nucleated cell counts was performed using reference gene primer amplification. Repertoires were generated with immunoSEQ multiplex PCR, while TCRdb's copy carries only in-frame clones and drops some. The V and J calls and clone size come from that table; D and trimming were worked out from the DNA. The table shows tens of thousands of clones, with 85% to 90% occurring only once. The CDR3 extends over 15 amino acids. The specimen was peripheral blood. The TCR originated in a human donor with active COVID-19. The donor label of this sample is uncertain. The chain combines TRBV21-1 with TRBJ2-7; TRBD1 is the table's D call, not checked against the DNA. TRBV21-1 is marked as a pseudogene. The CDR3 DNA reads as TGTGCCAGCAGCAAAGGGACAGCGTACTTCTACGAGCAGTACTTC. This gives the protein CASSKGTAYFYEQYF.